This is a list of T cell receptor beta chains from one sample in a study of T cell changes during pregnancy in multiple sclerosis. Libraries were prepared by immunoSEQ multiplex PCR; TCRdb keeps only in-frame clonotypes and omits some of them. The table includes 57,000 or so clones, 88% detected once. The sample in question was peripheral blood, obtained in the first trimester of pregnancy. The receptor set was obtained from a female donor with multiple sclerosis, enrolled in a pregnancy study. CDR3s include the opening cysteine and the closing phenylalanine or tryptophan. Each record gives: clone size, V gene, J gene, D gene, CDR3 protein, CDR3 DNA. The D gene is left open where the match is weak. Part of the rows lack a size; the others show once, few, many or a class for expanded clones.

>.|TRBV5-1|TRBJ2-1|TRBD2
CASSGPGLVDNEQFF
TGCGCCAGCAGCGGCCCGGGACTAGTCGACAATGAGCAGTTCTTC
>.|TRBV30|TRBJ2-5|.
CAWSVGGQGAETQYF
TGTGCCTGGAGTGTAGGTGGTCAGGGTGCAGAGACCCAGTACTTC
>.|TRBV6-5|TRBJ2-1|.
CASSYLQGRSYNEQFF
TGTGCCAGCAGTTACTTGCAGGGCCGGTCCTACAATGAGCAGTTCTTC
>few|TRBV18|TRBJ2-7|TRBD2
CASSTTSGTFYEQYF
TGTGCCAGCTCAACGACTAGCGGAACATTCTACGAGCAGTACTTC
>once|TRBV29-1|TRBJ1-1|.
CSVRQAVLVATEAFF
TGCAGCGTCCGACAGGCCGTTTTGGTGGCCACTGAAGCTTTCTTT
>.|TRBV10-3|TRBJ1-5|.
CAISESDGNNQPQHF
TGTGCCATCAGTGAGTCCGACGGGAACAATCAGCCCCAGCATTTT
>once|TRBV7-9|TRBJ1-2|.
CASSPGLLGGGYTF
TGTGCCAGCAGCCCGGGCCTTTTGGGGGGGGGCTACACCTTC
>.|TRBV6-1|TRBJ2-5|.
CASVAGTQETQYF
TGTGCCAGCGTCGCGGGTACCCAAGAGACCCAGTACTTC
>.|TRBV5-1|TRBJ2-3|TRBD2
CASSLGNSGSPRRTDTQYF
TGCGCCAGCAGCTTGGGTAACAGCGGGAGTCCTCGTAGGACAGATACGCAGTATTTT
>once|TRBV27|TRBJ2-1|.
CASSRGFNEQFF
TGTGCCAGCAGCCGAGGGTTCAATGAGCAGTTCTTC
>.|TRBV6-6|TRBJ2-3|TRBD1
CASTRTGGPDTQYF
TGTGCCAGCACCAGGACAGGGGGGCCAGATACGCAGTATTTT
>.|TRBV5-1|TRBJ2-5|TRBD2
CASSRMGGNHQETQYF
TGCGCCAGCAGCAGGATGGGGGGGAACCACCAAGAGACCCAGTACTTC
>.|TRBV4-1|TRBJ1-2|TRBD1
CASSPSFLQGNYGYTF
TGCGCCAGCAGCCCCAGCTTTCTACAGGGGAACTATGGCTACACCTTC
>.|TRBV30|TRBJ1-4|TRBD1
CAWSVRTGGKFEKLFF
TGTGCCTGGAGTGTACGTACAGGGGGCAAGTTTGAAAAACTGTTTTTT
>.|TRBV27|TRBJ2-1|.
CASSLGREQFF
TGTGCCAGCAGTTTGGGGCGTGAGCAGTTCTTC
>.|TRBV5-4|TRBJ2-3|TRBD2
CASSPGAGGFTDTQYF
TGTGCCAGCAGCCCCGGCGCGGGAGGTTTCACAGATACGCAGTATTTT
>.|TRBV6-5|TRBJ2-7|TRBD1
CASSAYRGQGEQYF
TGTGCCAGCAGCGCCTACAGGGGCCAGGGGGAGCAGTACTTC
>.|TRBV5-8|TRBJ1-5|.
CASSYQGRGPQHF
TGTGCCAGCAGCTACCAGGGAAGAGGGCCCCAGCATTTT
>.|TRBV6-4|TRBJ2-1|TRBD2
CASSRASGTYDEQFF
TGTGCCAGCAGCCGCGCTAGCGGGACTTACGATGAGCAGTTCTTC
>.|TRBV19|TRBJ2-3|.
CASSTTGYVTDTQYF
TGTGCCAGTAGTACCACAGGGTACGTCACAGATACGCAGTATTTT
>.|TRBV11-2|TRBJ2-7|TRBD1
CASSLAGQGAEQYF
TGTGCCAGCAGCTTAGCGGGACAGGGGGCCGAGCAGTACTTC
>.|TRBV7-7|TRBJ2-1|TRBD1
CASSSTDRAYNEQFF
TGTGCTAGCAGCTCTACGGACAGGGCCTACAATGAGCAGTTCTTC
>.|TRBV28|TRBJ2-7|TRBD2
CASSLSGTSGSYEQYF
TGTGCCAGCAGTTTGTCCGGGACTAGCGGCTCCTACGAGCAGTACTTC
>.|TRBV4-1|TRBJ1-5|TRBD1
CASSQGDRGRGNQPQHF
TGCGCCAGCAGCCAAGGGGACAGGGGTAGGGGCAATCAGCCCCAGCATTTT
>.|TRBV5-6|TRBJ2-7|.
CASSRRKGETYEQYF
TGTGCCAGCAGCCGCAGGAAGGGGGAGACCTACGAGCAGTACTTC
>.|TRBV5-4|TRBJ1-1|.
CASSLPGVTEAFF
TGTGCCAGCAGCTTGCCGGGGGTCACTGAAGCTTTCTTT
>.|TRBV11-2|TRBJ2-7|TRBD1
CASRRTGDPYEQYF
TGTGCCAGCAGGCGGACAGGGGATCCCTACGAGCAGTACTTC
>.|TRBV7-8|TRBJ2-3|.
CASSLVPPRDTQYF
TGTGCCAGCAGCTTGGTCCCTCCGAGGGATACGCAGTATTTT
>.|TRBV6-5|TRBJ1-1|.
CASSNSGRANTEAFF
TGTGCCAGCAGCAACTCGGGGAGGGCGAACACTGAAGCTTTCTTT
>.|TRBV4-2|TRBJ1-2|.
CASSQGRTVQQDGYTF
TGTGCCAGCAGCCAAGGGAGGACAGTACAACAAGATGGCTACACCTTC
>.|TRBV7-9|TRBJ2-7|.
CASSPSGTTLFRGEQYF
TGTGCCAGCAGCCCGTCCGGCACTACCCTCTTCCGGGGCGAGCAGTACTTC
>.|TRBV5-1|TRBJ2-4|TRBD2
CASSLASGVAKNIQYF
TGCGCCAGCAGCTTGGCTAGCGGGGTAGCCAAAAACATTCAGTACTTC
>few|TRBV7-6|TRBJ2-2|.
CASSLSYRNTGELFF
TGTGCCAGCAGCTTATCGTACAGGAACACCGGGGAGCTGTTTTTT
>.|TRBV10-3|TRBJ1-5|.
CAISDSVSQPQHF
TGTGCCATCAGTGATAGTGTTTCCCAGCCCCAGCATTTT
>.|TRBV5-4|TRBJ2-2|.
CASSLGTLPGTGELFF
TGTGCCAGCAGCTTAGGGACACTCCCGGGGACCGGGGAGCTGTTTTTT
>.|TRBV5-1|TRBJ1-4|.
CASSLSTTNEKLFF
TGCGCCAGCAGCTTGAGCACTACTAATGAAAAACTGTTTTTT
>.|TRBV9|TRBJ1-2|TRBD1
CASSVGGGAWGYTF
TGTGCCAGCAGCGTAGGAGGGGGCGCGTGGGGCTACACCTTC